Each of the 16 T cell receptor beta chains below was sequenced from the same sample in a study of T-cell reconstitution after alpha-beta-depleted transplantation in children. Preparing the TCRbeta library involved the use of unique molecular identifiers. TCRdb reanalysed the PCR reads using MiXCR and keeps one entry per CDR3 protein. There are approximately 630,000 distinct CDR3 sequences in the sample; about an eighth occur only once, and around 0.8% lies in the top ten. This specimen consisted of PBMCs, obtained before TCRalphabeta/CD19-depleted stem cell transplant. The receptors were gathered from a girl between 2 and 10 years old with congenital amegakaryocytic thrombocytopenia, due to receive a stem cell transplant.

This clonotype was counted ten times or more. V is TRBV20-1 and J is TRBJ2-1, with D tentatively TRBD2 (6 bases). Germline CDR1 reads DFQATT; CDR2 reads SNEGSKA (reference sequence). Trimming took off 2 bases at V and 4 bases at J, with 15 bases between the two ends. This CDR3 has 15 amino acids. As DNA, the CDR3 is TGCAGTGCTAGATCGGTACTAGCCCGTTACAATGAGCAGTTCTTC. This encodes CSARSVLARYNEQFF.

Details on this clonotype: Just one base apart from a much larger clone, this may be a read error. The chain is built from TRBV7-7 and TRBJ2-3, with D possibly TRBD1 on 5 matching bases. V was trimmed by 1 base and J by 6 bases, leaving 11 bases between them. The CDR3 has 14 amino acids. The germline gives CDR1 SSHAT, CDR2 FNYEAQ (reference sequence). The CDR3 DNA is TGTGCCAGCAGCTTAGGCAGGGCGAGCGATACGCAGTATTTT. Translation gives CASSLGRASDTQYF.

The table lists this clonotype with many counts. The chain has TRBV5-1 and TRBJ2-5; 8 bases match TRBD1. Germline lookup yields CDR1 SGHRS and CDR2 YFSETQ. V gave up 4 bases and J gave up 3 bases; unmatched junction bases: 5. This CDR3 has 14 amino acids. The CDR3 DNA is TGCGCCAGCAGCCCTGGGACAGGCAAAGAGACCCAGTACTTC. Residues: CASSPGTGKETQYF. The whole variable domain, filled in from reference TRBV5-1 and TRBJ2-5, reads KAGVTQTPRYLIKTRGQQVTLSCSPISGHRSVSWYQQTPGQGLQFLFEYFSETQRNKGNFPGRFSGRQFSNSRSEMNVSTLELGDSALYLCASSPGTGKETQYFGPGTRLLVL.

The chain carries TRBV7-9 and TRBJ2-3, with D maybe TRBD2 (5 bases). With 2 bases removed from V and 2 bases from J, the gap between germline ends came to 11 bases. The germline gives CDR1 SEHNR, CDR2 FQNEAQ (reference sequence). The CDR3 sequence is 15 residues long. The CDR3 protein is CASSLKGRTTDTQYF. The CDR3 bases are TGTGCCAGCAGCTTAAAAGGGAGAACCACAGATACGCAGTATTTT.

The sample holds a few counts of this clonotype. The CDR3 DNA reads as TGCGCCAGCACTCTTACGGGTACAGGGTTGGAGACCCAGTACTTC. Protein product: CASTLTGTGLETQYF. The chain employs TRBV5-1 and TRBJ2-5; possible D gene TRBD1, 6 bases. V shed 6 bases and J shed 5 bases, with 20 bases lying between them. CDR3 length: 15 amino acids. From germline, CDR1 is SGHRS and CDR2 YFSETQ.

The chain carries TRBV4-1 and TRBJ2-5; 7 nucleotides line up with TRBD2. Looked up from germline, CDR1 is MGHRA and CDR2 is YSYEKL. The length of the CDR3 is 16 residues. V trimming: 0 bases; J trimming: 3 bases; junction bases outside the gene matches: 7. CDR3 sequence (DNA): TGCGCCAGCAGCCAAGAAGTAGGACTAGTCAAAGAGACCCAGTACTTC. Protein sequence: CASSQEVGLVKETQYF.

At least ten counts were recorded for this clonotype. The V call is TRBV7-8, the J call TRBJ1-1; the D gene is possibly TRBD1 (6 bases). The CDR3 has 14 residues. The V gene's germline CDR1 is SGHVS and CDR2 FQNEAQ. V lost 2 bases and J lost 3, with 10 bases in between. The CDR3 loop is CASSLYREDTEAFF. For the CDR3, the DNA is TGTGCCAGCAGCTTATACAGGGAGGACACTGAAGCTTTCTTT.

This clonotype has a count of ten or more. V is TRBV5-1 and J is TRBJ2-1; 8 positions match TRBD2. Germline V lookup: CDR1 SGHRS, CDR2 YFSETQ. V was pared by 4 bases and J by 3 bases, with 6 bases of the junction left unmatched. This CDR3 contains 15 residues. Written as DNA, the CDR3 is TGCGCCAGCAGCCCTACTAGCGGACTCTACAATGAGCAGTTCTTC. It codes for CASSPTSGLYNEQFF.

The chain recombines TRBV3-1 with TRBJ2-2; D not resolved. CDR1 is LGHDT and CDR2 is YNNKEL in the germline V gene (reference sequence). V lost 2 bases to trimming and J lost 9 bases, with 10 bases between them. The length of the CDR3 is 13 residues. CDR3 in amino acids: CASSQSIIRELFF. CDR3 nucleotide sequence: TGTGCCAGCAGCCAAAGTATTATCCGGGAGCTGTTTTTT. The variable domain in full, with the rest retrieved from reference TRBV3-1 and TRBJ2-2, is DTAVSQTPKYLVTQMGNDKSIKCEQNLGHDTMYWYKQDSKKFLKIMFSYNNKELIINETVPNRFSPKSPDKAHLNLHINSLELGDSAVYFCASSQSIIRELFFGEGSRLTVL.

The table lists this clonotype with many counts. This CDR3 reads CASSYSPSPTSLAGELFF. CDR3 nucleotides: TGTGCCAGCAGTTACAGCCCGAGCCCGACCAGTCTCGCCGGGGAGCTGTTTTTT. The chain is built from TRBV6-5 and TRBJ2-2; D gene unclear. V was shortened by 2 bases and J by 6 bases, with 22 bases between the two germline ends. From germline, CDR1 is MNHEY and CDR2 SVGAGI. The length of the CDR3 is 18 residues.

The DNA of the CDR3 is TGTGCCAGCAGCTTGGCCCCTGGGGCCAATGAGCAGTTCTTC. Translating gives CASSLAPGANEQFF. The chain employs TRBV7-9 and TRBJ2-1; D is perhaps TRBD1 (5 bases). Germline V gene sequence: CDR1 SEHNR, CDR2 FQNEAQ (reference sequence). The CDR3 is made up of 14 amino acids. Trimming removed 3 bases at V and 6 bases at J, with 12 bases between.

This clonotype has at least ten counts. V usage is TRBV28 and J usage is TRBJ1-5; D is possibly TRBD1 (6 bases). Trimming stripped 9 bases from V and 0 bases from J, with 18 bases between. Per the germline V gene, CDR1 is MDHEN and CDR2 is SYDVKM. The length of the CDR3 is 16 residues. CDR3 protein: CARKSRRGYSNQPQHF. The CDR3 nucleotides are TGTGCCAGGAAGTCCAGGAGGGGGTATAGCAATCAGCCCCAGCATTTT.

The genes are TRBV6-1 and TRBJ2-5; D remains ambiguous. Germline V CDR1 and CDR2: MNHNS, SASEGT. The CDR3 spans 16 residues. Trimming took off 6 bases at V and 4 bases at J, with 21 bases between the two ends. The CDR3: CASSKGLGLPIETQYF. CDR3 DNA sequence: TGTGCCAGCAGCAAAGGATTGGGCCTCCCAATAGAGACCCAGTACTTC.

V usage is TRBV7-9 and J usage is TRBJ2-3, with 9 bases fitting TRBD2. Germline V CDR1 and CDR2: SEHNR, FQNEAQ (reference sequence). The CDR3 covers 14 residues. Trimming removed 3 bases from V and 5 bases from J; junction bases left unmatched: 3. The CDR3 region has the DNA TGTGCCAGCAGCTTCGGCGGGGGGGAAGATACGCAGTATTTT. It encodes CASSFGGGEDTQYF.

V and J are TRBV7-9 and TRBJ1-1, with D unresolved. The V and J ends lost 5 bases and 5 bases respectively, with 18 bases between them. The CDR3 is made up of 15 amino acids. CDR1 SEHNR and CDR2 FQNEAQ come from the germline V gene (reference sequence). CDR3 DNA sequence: TGTGCCAGCAGCCCACCGGACGGGGTTAGGACTGAAGCTTTCTTT. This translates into CASSPPDGVRTEAFF.

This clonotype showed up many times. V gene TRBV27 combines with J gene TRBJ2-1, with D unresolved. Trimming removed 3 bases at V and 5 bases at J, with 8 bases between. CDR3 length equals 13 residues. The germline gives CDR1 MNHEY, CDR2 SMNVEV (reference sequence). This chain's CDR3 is CASSFWRNNEQFF. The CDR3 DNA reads TGTGCCAGCAGTTTCTGGCGAAACAATGAGCAGTTCTTC.